This T cell receptor (beta chain) originates from a study of CD8+ T cells in alopecia areata. RNA, once extracted, was reverse transcribed into cDNA for use as the sequencing template. Sequenced by immunoSEQ multiplex PCR; TCRdb stores in-frame clones only, minus some. Among some 120,000 clones, around 50% were seen once, and the ten largest hold roughly a tenth. CDR3 length: 12 residues. V was shortened by 7 bases and J by 4 bases, with 11 bases between the two germline ends. Germline V gives CDR1 SQVTM, CDR2 ANQGSEA. The chain couples TRBV29-1 to TRBJ1-3; D is uncertain. This receptor was identified in a human donor with alopecia areata. Sequenced material: NKG2D-low CD8+ T cells sorted from blood. The CDR3: CSALGSGNTIYF. In DNA form, the CDR3 reads TGCAGCGCCCTCGGGAGCGGAAACACCATATATTTT.